These T cell receptor beta chains were read from a single sample in a study of shared clonotypes between healthy human individuals. Assay: immunoSEQ multiplex PCR; the TCRdb copy retains only in-frame clones and omits some. This sample yields under 1,100,000 clones, of which about 76% are seen a single time; roughly 1.4% belongs to the top ten. Sequencing was done on a sample of memory CD4+ T cells sorted from blood. The source is a man younger than 35 in good health. Both conserved end residues are part of each CDR3. The order of the fields is V gene, clone size, J gene, CDR3 protein. Clone size is given for some rows only: seen once, a few or many times, or a class if the clone is expanded.

V gene: TRBV7-9; clone size: -; J gene: TRBJ1-3; CDR3 protein: CASSYETNSGNTIYF
V gene: TRBV20-1; clone size: -; J gene: TRBJ1-2; CDR3 protein: CSAGVRPGYTF
V gene: TRBV29-1; clone size: -; J gene: TRBJ1-2; CDR3 protein: CSVGQGEYGYTF
V gene: TRBV5-4; clone size: -; J gene: TRBJ2-3; CDR3 protein: CASSWDSRDTQYF
V gene: TRBV5-1; clone size: -; J gene: TRBJ1-6; CDR3 protein: CASSTGTGDSPLHF
V gene: TRBV4-1; clone size: few; J gene: TRBJ2-3; CDR3 protein: CASSQGGLGASDTQYF
V gene: TRBV6-6; clone size: -; J gene: TRBJ2-1; CDR3 protein: CASSSRGGGTNEQFF
V gene: TRBV4-1; clone size: -; J gene: TRBJ1-5; CDR3 protein: CASSPNLYQPQHF
V gene: TRBV7-2; clone size: -; J gene: TRBJ2-1; CDR3 protein: CASSLVLSNEQFF
V gene: TRBV18; clone size: -; J gene: TRBJ2-5; CDR3 protein: CASSPIGETQYF
V gene: TRBV4-1; clone size: -; J gene: -; CDR3 protein: CASSQGWAAYEQYF
V gene: TRBV6-6; clone size: -; J gene: TRBJ2-1; CDR3 protein: CASSSRSNEQFF
V gene: TRBV23-1; clone size: few; J gene: TRBJ2-7; CDR3 protein: CALRLATEQYF
V gene: TRBV30; clone size: -; J gene: TRBJ1-3; CDR3 protein: CAWSIHSGNTIYF
V gene: TRBV5-1; clone size: few; J gene: TRBJ1-6; CDR3 protein: CASSLEGTDFSPLHF
V gene: TRBV28; clone size: -; J gene: TRBJ1-2; CDR3 protein: CASSSHGQNIYANYGYTF
V gene: TRBV30; clone size: once; J gene: TRBJ2-7; CDR3 protein: CAWTPWGIGEQYF
V gene: TRBV6-1; clone size: -; J gene: TRBJ2-7; CDR3 protein: CASTFGTGFFYEQYF
V gene: TRBV4-1; clone size: few; J gene: TRBJ2-7; CDR3 protein: CASSQEGGSYEQYF
V gene: TRBV27; clone size: few; J gene: TRBJ1-5; CDR3 protein: CASSLSGPPGTAYSNQPQHF
V gene: TRBV18; clone size: -; J gene: TRBJ1-1; CDR3 protein: CASSPFVEAEAFF
V gene: TRBV23-1; clone size: -; J gene: TRBJ1-6; CDR3 protein: CASSQHCGTPNNSPLHF
V gene: TRBV28; clone size: -; J gene: TRBJ2-5; CDR3 protein: CASTLAAYAFQETQYF
V gene: TRBV7-9; clone size: -; J gene: TRBJ2-7; CDR3 protein: CASSLRASYEQYF
V gene: TRBV7-9; clone size: few; J gene: TRBJ1-2; CDR3 protein: CASSFAGGYGYTF
V gene: TRBV28; clone size: -; J gene: TRBJ2-7; CDR3 protein: CASSSQDYSYEQYF
V gene: TRBV6-5; clone size: few; J gene: TRBJ2-5; CDR3 protein: CASTSGGGTQYF
V gene: TRBV28; clone size: few; J gene: TRBJ1-3; CDR3 protein: CASTGGQLSSGNTIYF
V gene: TRBV18; clone size: -; J gene: TRBJ1-5; CDR3 protein: CASSNGQGSRQPQHF
V gene: TRBV5-4; clone size: -; J gene: TRBJ1-6; CDR3 protein: CASSLGQGQSPLHF
V gene: TRBV30; clone size: -; J gene: TRBJ1-2; CDR3 protein: CAWSLLWEDYGYTF
V gene: TRBV5-1; clone size: -; J gene: TRBJ2-3; CDR3 protein: CASSKGQASSTDTQYF
V gene: TRBV28; clone size: -; J gene: TRBJ1-2; CDR3 protein: CASSDGVSYGYTF
V gene: TRBV11-2; clone size: -; J gene: TRBJ1-5; CDR3 protein: CASSLGGLGNQPQHF
V gene: TRBV6-6; clone size: -; J gene: TRBJ2-4; CDR3 protein: CASSYLSAGNQYF
V gene: TRBV14; clone size: -; J gene: TRBJ2-2; CDR3 protein: CASSQRGNTGELFF